The entry below gives a single T cell receptor (beta chain) sequence along with its context. This sample is part of a study of T-cell memory formation after mild COVID-19. V lost 5 bases to trimming and J lost 3 bases; unmatched junction nucleotides: 3. The CDR3 has 13 amino acids. Per germline, CDR1 MNHEY and CDR2 SVGEGT. Employing constant-segment primers, 5'RACE generated TCR alpha and TCR beta cDNA libraries bearing sample barcodes and UMIs. TCRdb reprocessed the 5' RACE reads with MiXCR, giving one entry per CDR3 protein. The data show around 300,000 distinct CDR3 sequences, 12% to 15% seen once.

The chain recombines TRBV6-2 or TRBV6-3 with TRBJ2-7, with 8 bases lining up with TRBD1. The sample comprised PBMCs or a T cell subset sorted from them (not recorded which). The receptor comes from a young man who had mild COVID-19 (a few samples of this study predate the infection). Cell type and time point are not known. The CDR3 DNA follows: TGTGCCAGCAGTACCGGGACAGGCTACGAGCAGTACGTC. Its protein product is CASSTGTGYEQYV.